These 10 T cell receptor beta chains were all obtained from the same sample, sequenced in a study of Ad26.COV2.S vaccination and SARS-CoV-2 variants. Treatment defined: 19 received Ad26.COV2.S at low or high dose, single or two shots; about 5 received placebo; per-sample allocation not given. Collection of the samples took place on day 63 after the first injection of vaccine or placebo. The assay was immunoSEQ multiplex PCR, and TCRdb's table has in-frame clones only and misses some. Here the sample spans over 250,000 clones, 87% being singletons. Material: peripheral blood, obtained in a trial of Ad26.COV2.S vaccine versus placebo. The receptor source for this set is a person between 18 and 65 years old who received the Ad26.COV2.S COVID-19 vaccine or a placebo.

The J gene is TRBJ1-4, the V gene TRBV12-3 or TRBV12-4; tentative D call: TRBD1 (5 bases). This CDR3 contains 11 residues. V was trimmed by 5 bases and J by 12 bases, leaving 10 bases between them. Written as DNA, the CDR3 is TGTGCCAGCAGTAGTACAGGCCAACTGTTTTTT. As protein: CASSSTGQLFF.

The rearrangement uses TRBV24-1 and TRBJ2-2; no reliable D call. The CDR3 runs 9 residues. Germline loops: CDR1 KGHDR, CDR2 SFDVKD. V lost 12 bases to trimming and J lost 4 bases, with 2 bases between them. The CDR3 is CAPTGELFF. DNA for the CDR3: TGTGCCCCCACCGGGGAGCTGTTTTTT.

V usage is TRBV15 and J usage is TRBJ2-7; TRBD1 is a possible D gene (5 bases). This CDR3 comprises 13 residues. Trimming cost V 1 base and J 5 bases, with 9 bases left between them. CDR1 is LNHNV and CDR2 is YYDKDF in the germline V gene (reference sequence). For the CDR3, the DNA is TGTGCCACCAGCAGAGGGCTGGGGCACGAGCAGTACTTC. Its translation: CATSRGLGHEQYF.

This rearrangement joins TRBV20-1 to TRBJ1-2, with no clear D. CDR3 size: 11 residues. Trimming took 8 bases from V and 5 from J, leaving 12 bases between them. Germline CDR1 reads DFQATT; CDR2 reads SNEGSKA (reference sequence). CDR3 protein: CSSQAGYGYTF. The CDR3 DNA follows: TGCAGTTCTCAGGCGGGGTATGGCTACACCTTC.

The gene calls are TRBV11-2 and TRBJ1-3; weak D call: TRBD1 (5 bases). This CDR3 has 14 amino acids. V lost 5 bases and J lost 3, with 11 bases in between. Looked up from germline, CDR1 is SGHAT and CDR2 is FQNNGV. The CDR3 spells CASSLRVSGNTIYF. The CDR3 region has the DNA TGTGCCAGCAGCCTCAGGGTTAGTGGAAACACCATATATTTT.

This clone was detected only a few times. The V call is TRBV25-1, the J call TRBJ2-3; D is unresolved. Germline assignment: CDR1 MGHDK and CDR2 SYGVNS. CDR3 length: 14 amino acids. The V end lost 1 base, the J end lost 2 bases, and 7 bases lay between the germline ends. In DNA, the CDR3 is TGTGCCAGCAGTGAATGGGGAAACACAGATACGCAGTATTTT. Protein sequence: CASSEWGNTDTQYF.

This clone was picked up one time. The V gene is TRBV7-2, the J gene TRBJ1-1, with 7 bases that match TRBD1. J lost 3 bases, V lost 4 bases, and 8 bases had no gene match. Germline V gene lookup returns CDR1 SGHTA and CDR2 FQGNSA. The CDR3 covers 15 residues. CDR3 amino acids: CASSYQGGRDTEAFF. In nucleotides, the CDR3 is TGTGCCAGCAGCTACCAGGGGGGCCGGGACACTGAAGCTTTCTTT.

This chain uses TRBV7-8 with TRBJ2-5, with unresolved D. The length of the CDR3 is 14 residues. Germline V gene data show CDR1 as SGHVS and CDR2 as FQNEAQ. Trimming removed 1 base from V and 5 bases from J, with 11 bases in between. The CDR3 DNA sequence: TGTGCCAGCAGCTTAGGTCGGGTCAGGGAGACCCAGTACTTC. This codes for CASSLGRVRETQYF.

This clone appeared a few times. This sequence joins TRBV2 and TRBJ2-5, with a weak D call TRBD2 (5 bases). Trimming left V 8 bases short and J 5 bases short, with 15 bases between. The CDR3 has 13 residues. The germline CDR1 and CDR2 sequences are SNHLY and FYNNEI. CDR3 loop: CASRPSWRETQYF. The CDR3, as DNA: TGTGCCAGCCGACCTAGTTGGAGGGAGACCCAGTACTTC. Variable domain in full (rest from reference TRBV2 and TRBJ2-5): EPEVTQTPSHQVTQMGQEVILRCVPISNHLYFYWYRQILGQKVEFLVSFYNNEISEKSEIFDDQFSVERPDGSNFTLKIRSTKLEDSAMYFCASRPSWRETQYFGPGTRLLVL.

The chain employs TRBV6-2 or TRBV6-3 and TRBJ2-5; 10 nucleotides match TRBD2. V lost 5 bases to trimming and J lost 5 bases; unmatched junction nucleotides: 5. The germline gives CDR1 MNHEY, CDR2 SVGEGT. The CDR3 totals 14 residues. The CDR3, as DNA: TGTGCCAGCAGTAGCGGGAGGGCCACGGAGACCCAGTACTTC. Encoded protein: CASSSGRATETQYF.